The 11 T cell receptor beta chains in this list originate from one sample, sequenced in a study of T cell responses to AZD1222 COVID-19 vaccine. Clones were sequenced by immunoSEQ multiplex PCR, and TCRdb holds only the in-frame ones, with some missing. The sample has around 180,000 clones; 85% to 95% are singletons. The sample consisted of peripheral blood, taken on day 0 of AZD1222 vaccination. Receptor source: an adult in good health.

This clone was detected only once. This sequence joins TRBV4-2 and TRBJ1-5, with TRBD1 matching over 9 bases. Germline CDR1 LGHNA, CDR2 YNFKEQ. Germline trimming cut 1 base from V and 2 bases from J; bases unmatched to any gene: 9. CDR3 length: 18 residues. The CDR3 DNA follows: TGTGCCAGCAGCCAAGTGGTGGGACAGGGAGGGGGCAATCAGCCCCAGCATTTT. Amino acid sequence: CASSQVVGQGGGNQPQHF.

The chain combines TRBV30 with TRBJ1-1; TRBD1 is a possible D gene (6 bases). V was trimmed by 4 bases and J by 5 bases, leaving 14 bases between them. The CDR3 is 13 amino acids. CDR1 and CDR2 (germline): GTSNPN, SVGIG (reference sequence). For the CDR3, the DNA is TGTGCCTGGACATCCGCCAGGGGAACTGAAGCTTTCTTT. This gives the protein CAWTSARGTEAFF.

The chain uses TRBV20-1 and TRBJ2-1; the match to TRBD2 covers 11 bases. J was trimmed by 5 bases and V by 3 bases; bases with no gene match: 3. The CDR3 is 14 amino acids. From germline, CDR1 is DFQATT and CDR2 SNEGSKA (reference sequence). This CDR3 reads CSASTSGSHNEQFF. The CDR3 DNA follows: TGCAGTGCTAGTACTAGCGGGAGCCACAATGAGCAGTTCTTC.

The genes are TRBV28 and TRBJ1-1; D is undetermined. This CDR3 is 12 amino acids long. Germline V gives CDR1 MDHEN, CDR2 SYDVKM. The V end was cut by 6 bases, the J end by 0 bases, with 5 bases between. The CDR3 reads CASSQMNTEAFF. In nucleotides, the CDR3 is TGTGCCAGCAGCCAAATGAACACTGAAGCTTTCTTT.

The rearrangement uses TRBV19 and TRBJ1-6, with D possibly TRBD1 on 6 matching bases. Germline V lookup: CDR1 LNHDA, CDR2 SQIVND (reference sequence). The CDR3 is 13 residues long. The ends were cut back, 4 bases at V and 12 bases at J, with 13 bases in the middle. The CDR3 is CASSRDRNEPLHF. The CDR3 DNA reads as TGTGCCAGTAGTAGAGACAGGAATGAACCCCTCCACTTT. Full variable domain (remainder filled in from reference TRBV19 and TRBJ1-6): DGGITQSPKYLFRKEGQNVTLSCEQNLNHDAMYWYRQDPGQGLRLIYYSQIVNDFQKGDIAEGYSVSREKKESFPLTVTSAQKNPTAFYLCASSRDRNEPLHFGNGTRLTVT.

The chain links TRBV10-3 to TRBJ2-5; 7 bases fit TRBD2. CDR1 and CDR2 (germline): ENHRY, SYGVKD. The length of the CDR3 is 15 residues. V shed 2 bases and J 5 bases; nucleotides not matched to a gene: 8. The CDR3 DNA reads as TGTGCCATCAGTGAGCCCCGGGGGGTTCGGGAGACCCAGTACTTC. Translated: CAISEPRGVRETQYF.

This chain links TRBV30 with TRBJ1-2; possible D gene TRBD1, 6 bases. Per germline, CDR1 GTSNPN and CDR2 SVGIG (reference sequence). Trimming cost V 6 bases and J 2 bases, with 7 bases left between them. The CDR3 has 11 amino acids. In DNA, the CDR3 is TGTGCCTGTGACAGGAACTATGGCTACACCTTC. Its translation: CACDRNYGYTF.

Written as DNA, the CDR3 is TGTGCCAGCACTCCCCGGGGGGGAGGTCATGGCTACACCTTC. It is translated as CASTPRGGGHGYTF. This chain joins TRBV27 and TRBJ1-2; D perhaps matches TRBD1 (5 bases). The CDR3 length is 14 residues. V shed 7 bases and J shed 6 bases, with 18 bases lying between them. The germline V gene has CDR1 MNHEY and CDR2 SMNVEV (reference sequence).

This clone was seen a single time. The chain carries TRBV27 and TRBJ2-7; maybe TRBD2 (5 bases). The V end was cut by 6 bases, the J end by 5 bases, with 17 bases between. Germline CDR1 is MNHEY and CDR2 is SMNVEV (reference sequence). CDR3 size: 14 residues. As DNA, the CDR3 is TGTGCCAGCAGCCTAGGCGAGGGATCCCACGAGCAGTACGTC. Amino acids: CASSLGEGSHEQYV.

The chain couples TRBV11-2 to TRBJ2-7; possibly TRBD2 for D (5 bases). CDR1 and CDR2 (germline): SGHAT, FQNNGV. The CDR3 sequence is 14 residues long. V was pared by 4 bases and J by 4 bases, with 14 bases between. The CDR3 loop reads CASSSFTGRYEQYV. CDR3 DNA: TGTGCCAGCAGCTCATTTACGGGGAGATACGAGCAGTACGTC.

This chain uses TRBV4-1 with TRBJ2-2; 10 positions agree with TRBD2. The CDR3 extends over 16 amino acids. The germline V gene has CDR1 MGHRA and CDR2 YSYEKL. Trimming cost V 1 base and J 4 bases; bases outside gene matches: 3. Written as DNA, the CDR3 is TGCGCCAGCAGCCAAGGGGTAGCGGGAGGCACCGGGGAGCTGTTTTTT. Protein sequence: CASSQGVAGGTGELFF.